Following are 5 T cell receptor beta chains from one sample sequenced in a study of T cell repertoires in cytomegalovirus infection. TCRdb processed the reads anew with MiXCR; each CDR3 protein has one entry. This table has roughly 230,000 distinct CDR3 sequences, about 18% appearing once. The specimen was CD8+ T cells from PBMCs. The source is a human donor in good health (CMV status not recorded). Some clones in this sample may be carry-over from other donors' samples.

The chain employs TRBV5-4 and TRBJ2-1; either TRBD1 or TRBD2 may fit D (5 bases each). This CDR3 comprises 16 residues. The germline V and J ends were trimmed by 4 bases and 7 bases, with 21 bases remaining between them. Germline V CDR1 and CDR2: SGHNT, YYREEE (reference sequence). This CDR3 is CASSPFVGTGQNEQFF. CDR3 nucleotides: TGTGCCAGCAGCCCGTTTGTAGGGACGGGCCAAAATGAGCAGTTCTTC. Full variable domain (outside the CDR3, taken from reference TRBV5-4 and TRBJ2-1): ETGVTQSPTHLIKTRGQQVTLRCSSQSGHNTVSWYQQALGQGPQFIFQYYREEENGRGNFPPRFSGLQFPNYSSELNVNALELDDSALYLCASSPFVGTGQNEQFFGPGTRLTVL.

This clonotype showed up just a few times. CDR3 amino acids: CASITNSRDGEQFF. CDR3 in DNA: TGTGCCAGTATCACGAATTCCAGGGATGGTGAGCAGTTCTTC. The rearrangement joins TRBV19 to TRBJ2-1; maybe TRBD1 (5 bases). The CDR3 runs to 14 residues. Germline V lookup: CDR1 LNHDA, CDR2 SQIVND (reference sequence). V shed 7 bases and J shed 9 bases, with 19 bases lying between them.

This clonotype was seen at least ten times. V usage is TRBV11-3 and J usage is TRBJ2-3; a possible D gene is TRBD2 (6 bases). The CDR3 is 16 residues long. Trimming pared 5 bases from V and 3 bases from J, leaving 18 bases between. The germline V gene encodes CDR1 SGHNT and CDR2 YENEEA. The CDR3 reads CASSPKDGEETDTQYF. The CDR3 DNA is TGTGCCAGCAGCCCAAAGGACGGGGAGGAGACAGATACGCAGTATTTT.

This rearrangement joins TRBV4-3 to TRBJ1-4; TRBD1 matches 8 bases. V was pared by 1 base and J by 5 bases, with 6 bases of the junction left unmatched. The CDR3 totals 16 residues. The germline V gene has CDR1 LGHNA and CDR2 YSLEER. CDR3 nucleotides: TGCGCCAGCAGCCAAGCCGGGACAGGACGGAATGAAAAACTGTTTTTT. Its protein is CASSQAGTGRNEKLFF.

This clonotype was detected ten times or more. This chain connects TRBV7-8 to TRBJ1-1; D possibly corresponds to TRBD1 (5 bases). Germline V gives CDR1 SGHVS, CDR2 FQNEAQ. V was trimmed by 9 bases and J by 0 bases, leaving 8 bases between them. This CDR3 contains 12 residues. The CDR3 here is CASGGVNTEAFF. CDR3 DNA: TGTGCCAGTGGGGGGGTGAACACTGAAGCTTTCTTT. The variable domain in full, with the rest retrieved from reference TRBV7-8 and TRBJ1-1, is GAGVSQSPRYKVAKRGQDVALRCDPISGHVSLFWYQQALGQGPEFLTYFQNEAQLDKSGLPSDRFFAERPEGSVSTLKIQRTQQEDSAVYLCASGGVNTEAFFGQGTRLTVV.